Shown below are 12 T cell receptor beta chains from a single sample sequenced in a study of identical twins. TCRdb called the 5' RACE reads again in MiXCR, with one record for every CDR3 protein. There are 270,000 or so distinct CDR3 sequences in the sample; about 8.9% occur only once, and less than 4% lies in the top ten. The data were also submitted as part of a second study, on yellow fever vaccine responses in identical twins.

The specimen sequenced was CD8+ T cells sorted from blood. All receptors derive from a woman aged 18-29 years in good health.

This chain joins TRBV27 and TRBJ2-1, with D unclear. Germline CDR1 reads MNHEY; CDR2 reads SMNVEV (reference sequence). The ends were cut back, 4 bases at V and 4 bases at J, with 8 bases in the middle. This CDR3 spans 13 amino acids. CDR3 nucleotides: TGTGCCAGCAGTTGGGCAGCTTACAATGAGCAGTTCTTC. Translation: CASSWAAYNEQFF.

The chain uses TRBV7-9 and TRBJ2-5; no reliable D call. This CDR3 is 14 amino acids long. V was clipped by 1 base and J by 2 bases, with 8 bases between them. Germline values: CDR1 SEHNR, CDR2 FQNEAQ (reference sequence). This chain's CDR3 is CASSLELEQETQYF. The CDR3 nucleotides read TGTGCCAGCAGCTTAGAGTTGGAGCAAGAGACCCAGTACTTC.

The chain links TRBV5-1 to TRBJ2-7; D is perhaps TRBD1 (6 bases). Per germline, CDR1 SGHRS and CDR2 YFSETQ. Trimming took 0 bases from V and 3 from J, leaving 16 bases between them. The CDR3 is made up of 16 amino acids. CDR3 sequence (DNA): TGCGCCAGCAGCTTGGCCGAAGGGGGAGACCGCTACGAGCAGTACTTC. Translated: CASSLAEGGDRYEQYF.

This clonotype was picked up many times. The DNA of the CDR3 is TGTGCCAGCAGCCAAAGGACGGTAAACTCCTACGAGCAGTACTTC. Translated: CASSQRTVNSYEQYF. The V gene is TRBV3-1, the J gene TRBJ2-7, with no clear D. V was trimmed by 2 bases and J by 0 bases, leaving 11 bases between them. The CDR3 sequence is 15 residues long. Germline CDR1 reads LGHDT; CDR2 reads YNNKEL (reference sequence).

In this sample, this clonotype turned up a few times. The chain recombines TRBV24-1 with TRBJ2-2, with 10 nucleotides matching TRBD1. The junction had 8 bases not matched to a gene; V was cut back by 4 bases and J by 4 bases. The CDR3 is 17 amino acids. Germline V gene lookup returns CDR1 KGHDR and CDR2 SFDVKD. The CDR3, as DNA: TGTGCCACCAGTGACCCGGGGGGGACAGGGGTCACCGGGGAGCTGTTTTTT. This translates into CATSDPGGTGVTGELFF.

Here the CDR3 DNA reads TGTGCCAGCAGTTTAGAGCCACTGCGATCCGGGGAGCTGTTTTTT. Protein: CASSLEPLRSGELFF. The J gene is TRBJ2-2, the V gene TRBV12-3 or TRBV12-4; D unclear. Trimming removed 1 base from V and 6 bases from J, with 12 bases in between. The CDR3 has 15 amino acids.

This chain joins TRBV27 and TRBJ2-5; 7 nucleotides line up with TRBD1. CDR3 length: 16 residues. With V trimmed by 6 bases and J by 4 bases, 14 bases remained unmatched. The germline V gene encodes CDR1 MNHEY and CDR2 SMNVEV (reference sequence). CDR3 region: CASRPLGGGGRETQYF. For the CDR3, the DNA is TGTGCCAGCAGGCCTTTAGGGGGCGGTGGACGAGAGACCCAGTACTTC.

The genes are TRBV28 and TRBJ2-3; TRBD1 matches 7 bases. The germline CDR1 and CDR2 sequences are MDHEN and SYDVKM. V trimming: 5 bases; J trimming: 0 bases; junction bases outside the gene matches: 5. The CDR3 is made up of 15 amino acids. This chain's CDR3 is CASSRNRGSTDTQYF. In nucleotides, the CDR3 is TGTGCCAGCAGTCGCAACAGGGGAAGCACAGATACGCAGTATTTT.

V gene TRBV10-3 combines with J gene TRBJ1-1; D gene unclear. The germline gives CDR1 ENHRY, CDR2 SYGVKD. This CDR3 comprises 14 residues. The ends were cut back, 3 bases at V and 0 bases at J, with 8 bases in the middle. The CDR3 sequence is CAISEGGLNTEAFF. CDR3 nucleotides: TGTGCCATCAGTGAAGGAGGGTTGAACACTGAAGCTTTCTTT.

This clonotype showed up just a few times. The CDR3 reads CSARGQEYEQYF. DNA of the CDR3: TGCAGTGCTAGGGGACAGGAATACGAGCAGTACTTC. The chain recombines TRBV20-1 with TRBJ2-7; 8 bases line up with TRBD1. J lost 4 bases, V lost 3 bases, and 2 bases had no gene match. The CDR3 spans 12 residues. Germline CDR1 and CDR2: DFQATT and SNEGSKA (reference sequence).

The chain couples TRBV30 to TRBJ2-7; TRBD1 or TRBD2 may be the D gene (5 bases each). The germline V gene encodes CDR1 GTSNPN and CDR2 SVGIG (reference sequence). This CDR3 is 14 amino acids long. Trimming took off 0 bases at V and 3 bases at J, with 12 bases between the two ends. The DNA of the CDR3 is TGTGCCTGGAGTGTATCTCAGGGAGTCTACGAGCAGTACTTC. This translates into CAWSVSQGVYEQYF.

This clonotype has ten or more counts. The chain links TRBV20-1 to TRBJ2-2, with D perhaps matching TRBD2 (6 bases). Deletions cut 3 bases from V and 5 bases from J, with 16 bases between. This CDR3 is built from 15 residues. Per germline, CDR1 DFQATT and CDR2 SNEGSKA (reference sequence). In DNA form, the CDR3 reads TGCAGTGCTAGGAGCCCGGGACTGGAAACCGGGGAGCTGTTTTTT. Protein: CSARSPGLETGELFF.